The 27 T cell receptor beta chains in this list originate from one sample, sequenced in a study of cytomegalovirus exposure and HLA in healthy donors. The PCR used 60 Vbeta and 13 Jbeta primers. Assay: immunoSEQ multiplex PCR; the TCRdb copy retains only in-frame clones and omits some. In the table there are 100,000 to 120,000 clones, more than 9.5% of which are singletons. The sequencing sample was made of PBMCs. The origin of the receptors is a man aged 35 to 55 in good health and CMV-seropositive.

The chain employs TRBV6-1 and TRBJ2-1; D may be TRBD1 (6 bases). V lost 6 bases and J 7 bases, leaving 7 bases between the germline ends. CDR1 is MNHNS and CDR2 is SASEGT in the germline V gene. The CDR3 totals 11 residues. As DNA, the CDR3 is TGTGCCAGCAGGACAGGTAATGAGCAGTTCTTC. Translated: CASRTGNEQFF.

This clone was recorded a few times. The chain has TRBV28 and TRBJ2-7; the match to TRBD1 covers 8 bases. Losses at the gene ends were 2 bases for V and 5 bases for J; bases not matched to a gene: 8. The CDR3 is 15 residues long. Germline assignment: CDR1 MDHEN and CDR2 SYDVKM. The CDR3 bases are TGTGCCAGCAGTTTACTCCAGGGGGCCAGGGACGAGCAGTACTTC. It encodes CASSLLQGARDEQYF. Filled out from reference TRBV28 and TRBJ2-7, the complete variable domain reads DVKVTQSSRYLVKRTGEKVFLECVQDMDHENMFWYRQDPGLGLRLIYFSYDVKMKEKGDIPEGYSVSREKKERFSLILESASTNQTSMYLCASSLLQGARDEQYFGPGTRLTVT.

In DNA form, the CDR3 reads TGTGCCAGCAGCTCCGCCCAGGGAGGCTACGAGCAGTACTTC. It translates to CASSSAQGGYEQYF. The chain recombines TRBV5-4 with TRBJ2-7; D perhaps matches TRBD2 (6 bases). The V and J ends lost 3 bases and 3 bases respectively, with 13 bases between them. Germline CDR1 and CDR2: SGHNT and YYREEE (reference sequence). This CDR3 has 14 amino acids.

This rearrangement joins TRBV6-1 to TRBJ1-2; D is undetermined. The germline V gene encodes CDR1 MNHNS and CDR2 SASEGT. The V end was cut by 11 bases, the J end by 8 bases, with 18 bases between. CDR3 length: 12 residues. The CDR3 nucleotides are TGTGCCGTAGCACCCCCCTCGGCCGGCTACACCTTC. This codes for CAVAPPSAGYTF.

This clone occurred a few times. The chain combines TRBV6-5 with TRBJ1-6, with D maybe TRBD1 (5 bases). V was shortened by 6 bases and J by 8 bases, with 17 bases between the two germline ends. CDR3 length: 15 amino acids. Looked up from germline, CDR1 is MNHEY and CDR2 is SVGAGI. CDR3 sequence reads: CASSVSGTRDSPLHF. The DNA of the CDR3 is TGTGCCAGCAGCGTCTCCGGGACTCGGGATTCACCCCTCCACTTT.

V is TRBV5-1 and J is TRBJ2-5, with TRBD1 matching 7 bases. Germline V gene data show CDR1 as SGHRS and CDR2 as YFSETQ. The CDR3 covers 14 residues. The junction had 3 bases not matched to a gene; V was cut back by 0 bases and J by 4 bases. The CDR3 sequence is CASSLVTGPETQYF. CDR3 coding DNA: TGCGCCAGCAGCTTGGTGACAGGGCCAGAGACCCAGTACTTC.

This clone was seen more than once but under ten times. The chain uses TRBV6-6 and TRBJ2-5; no clear D. This CDR3 has 14 amino acids. V lost 2 bases and J lost 3, with 10 bases in between. In germline, CDR1 is MNHNY, CDR2 SVGAGI (reference sequence). CDR3 DNA: TGTGCCAGCAGTTACCAGCTAGTCGAAGAGACCCAGTACTTC. Translated: CASSYQLVEETQYF.

This clone was detected only a few times. The rearrangement links TRBV9 to TRBJ2-1, with 7 bases matching TRBD2. This CDR3 spans 16 amino acids. Per germline, CDR1 SGDLS and CDR2 YYNGEE. Trimming cost V 0 bases and J 5 bases; bases outside gene matches: 8. The CDR3 DNA is TGTGCCAGCAGCGTAGGTGGAGGGCTAGCGGACAATGAGCAGTTCTTC. This gives the protein CASSVGGGLADNEQFF.

A few counts support this clone. The CDR3 reads CASSDSTSGSYNEQFF. DNA of the CDR3: TGTGCCAGCAGTGACTCGACTAGCGGCTCCTACAATGAGCAGTTCTTC. This chain uses TRBV6-4 with TRBJ2-1, with 9 bases fitting TRBD2. This CDR3 has 16 residues. The J segment lost 0 bases and the V segment lost 0 bases, leaving 0 bases of the junction unmatched. Germline V gene data show CDR1 as MRHNA and CDR2 as SNTAGT.

This clone was detected a few times. The rearrangement joins TRBV23-1 to TRBJ2-1; D may be TRBD2 (7 bases). TRBV23-1 is identified as an open reading frame with a role that is uncertain. This CDR3 region has 15 residues. Trimming stripped 3 bases from V and 1 base from J, with 10 bases between. The CDR3 DNA reads TGCGCCAGCAGTCAGGAGGGGGGGTCCTACAATGAGCAGTTCTTC. Translation gives CASSQEGGSYNEQFF.

This clone was picked up a small number of times. The rearrangement uses TRBV30 and TRBJ2-5; 7 bases agree with TRBD1. CDR3 length: 13 amino acids. Losses at the gene ends were 5 bases for V and 2 bases for J; bases not matched to a gene: 5. Germline CDR1 GTSNPN, CDR2 SVGIG (reference sequence). The CDR3 is CAWDRDSQETQYF. CDR3 sequence (DNA): TGTGCCTGGGATCGGGACAGTCAAGAGACCCAGTACTTC.

The gene calls are TRBV5-1 and TRBJ2-7, with D hard to call. V was clipped by 0 bases and J by 4 bases, with 11 bases between them. The CDR3 consists of 14 residues. CDR1 is SGHRS and CDR2 is YFSETQ in the germline V gene. The CDR3 DNA is TGCGCCAGCAGCTTGGCTGTTAGCTCTTACGAGCAGTACTTC. Amino acids: CASSLAVSSYEQYF.

This clone has just a few counts. The chain uses TRBV11-3 and TRBJ2-1, with D tentatively TRBD2 (6 bases). Trimming removed 5 bases from V and 6 bases from J, with 17 bases in between. The CDR3 spans 15 residues. Per the germline V gene, CDR1 is SGHNT and CDR2 is YENEEA. The CDR3 protein is CASSLGGAGGNEQFF. The CDR3 nucleotides are TGTGCCAGCAGCCTCGGAGGGGCTGGGGGCAATGAGCAGTTCTTC.

This clone occurred a few times. The J gene is TRBJ2-2, the V gene TRBV5-1; tentative D call: TRBD2 (6 bases). V was cut by 9 bases and J by 1 base, with 16 bases left in between. Per the germline V gene, CDR1 is SGHRS and CDR2 is YFSETQ. CDR3 length: 15 residues. For the CDR3, the DNA is TGCGCCACCCGCCTGAGCGGGCTGAACACCGGGGAGCTGTTTTTT. The encoded protein is CATRLSGLNTGELFF.

This clone has a handful of counts. The rearrangement joins TRBV7-9 to TRBJ2-7, with 8 bases fitting TRBD2. CDR1 is SEHNR and CDR2 is FQNEAQ in the germline V gene (reference sequence). This CDR3 region has 16 residues. Trimming removed 4 bases from V and 5 bases from J; junction bases left unmatched: 13. The CDR3 region has the DNA TGTGCCAGCAGCTCCCGGGGGGGCCAGGGGCCGCACGAGCAGTACTTC. Translating it yields CASSSRGGQGPHEQYF.

This clone showed up just a few times. The rearrangement joins TRBV9 to TRBJ2-4; D possibly corresponds to TRBD2 (5 bases). The V gene's germline CDR1 is SGDLS and CDR2 YYNGEE. The CDR3 extends over 14 amino acids. Trimming removed 4 bases at V and 5 bases at J, with 13 bases between. The CDR3, as DNA: TGTGCCAGCAGCCCGCGGACTGGGGAAAACATTCAGTACTTC. This encodes CASSPRTGENIQYF.

This clone has just a few counts. This chain uses TRBV28 with TRBJ1-5; TRBD1 is a possible D gene (6 bases). Deletions cut 7 bases from V and 2 bases from J, with 15 bases between. The CDR3 covers 15 residues. CDR1 is MDHEN and CDR2 is SYDVKM in the germline V gene. The CDR3 protein is CASKDVGAGNQPQHF. The DNA of the CDR3 is TGTGCCAGCAAGGACGTGGGGGCAGGCAATCAGCCCCAGCATTTT.

The chain uses TRBV6-1 and TRBJ1-3; D not certain. CDR1 MNHNS and CDR2 SASEGT come from the germline V gene. The ends were cut back, 2 bases at V and 1 base at J, with 9 bases in the middle. The CDR3 has 15 amino acids. CDR3 amino acids: CASSEYAGSGNTIYF. The CDR3 bases are TGTGCCAGCAGTGAATATGCGGGGTCTGGAAACACCATATATTTT.

This chain joins TRBV2 and TRBJ1-2, with D tentatively TRBD1 (6 bases). The V gene lost 6 bases and the J gene lost 5 bases, with 19 bases spanning the gap. Germline CDR1 is SNHLY and CDR2 is FYNNEI. This CDR3 region has 15 residues. The CDR3 nucleotides are TGTGCCAGCAGACAATCACAGGGAACCGGGTATGGCTACACCTTC. Its translation: CASRQSQGTGYGYTF.

This clone was seen a handful of times. The chain joins TRBV4-3 to TRBJ2-7, with TRBD2 identical over 9 bases. V lost 9 bases and J lost 4; bases outside the gene matches: 22. This CDR3 is built from 18 residues. From germline, CDR1 is LGHNA and CDR2 YSLEER. CDR3 coding DNA: TGCGCCAGTTCACTTTCGACTAGCGGTCCTAGACCCGCGTACGAGCAGTACTTC. It yields the protein CASSLSTSGPRPAYEQYF.

Worth noting for this clone: Other DNA sequences in this specimen translate into the identical CDR3. The chain carries TRBV7-3 and TRBJ2-1; D is undetermined. The V end lost 4 bases, the J end lost 4 bases, and 11 bases lay between the germline ends. Germline-derived CDR1 and CDR2 are SGHTA and FQGTGA. This CDR3 has 14 amino acids. DNA for the CDR3: TGTGCCAGCAGCTCTGGTCCTAGGTACAATGAGCAGTTCTTC. Translation: CASSSGPRYNEQFF.

In this sample, this clone turned up a few times. The chain links TRBV28 to TRBJ2-7; a possible D gene is TRBD2 (5 bases). Trimming cost V 11 bases and J 3 bases, with 14 bases left between them. The CDR3 consists of 12 residues. From germline, CDR1 is MDHEN and CDR2 SYDVKM. The CDR3 nucleotides are TGTGCCGCCGCCCGGACTGACTACGAGCAGTACTTC. Amino acid sequence: CAAARTDYEQYF.

This clone has a handful of counts. J is TRBJ2-4 and V is TRBV5-6; 10 bases align to TRBD2. Germline V CDR1 and CDR2: SGHDT, YYEEEE. V lost 3 bases to trimming and J lost 4 bases; unmatched junction nucleotides: 4. The CDR3 extends over 15 amino acids. DNA for the CDR3: TGTGCCAGCAGCTCCCCTAGCGGGGGAAAAAACATTCAGTACTTC. Translating gives CASSSPSGGKNIQYF. Variable domain in full (rest from reference TRBV5-6 and TRBJ2-4): DAGVTQSPTHLIKTRGQQVTLRCSPKSGHDTVSWYQQALGQGPQFIFQYYEEEERQRGNFPDRFSGHQFPNYSSELNVNALLLGDSALYLCASSSPSGGKNIQYFGAGTRLSVL.

This chain joins TRBV29-1 and TRBJ2-3; 8 bases agree with TRBD2. Germline assignment: CDR1 SQVTM and CDR2 ANQGSEA. This CDR3 is 14 amino acids long. The V and J ends lost 0 bases and 3 bases, in that order; junction bases with no gene match: 2. The CDR3 DNA reads TGCAGCGTTGAAGATTTAGCGGGAACAGATACGCAGTATTTT. This encodes CSVEDLAGTDTQYF.

This clone has more than one count but fewer than ten. The rearrangement uses TRBV28 and TRBJ1-2; D unresolved. Germline lookup yields CDR1 MDHEN and CDR2 SYDVKM. The CDR3 extends over 14 amino acids. V was pared by 4 bases and J by 4 bases, with 13 bases between. The CDR3 sequence: CASSSPPGSYGYTF. The CDR3 DNA follows: TGTGCCAGCAGTTCCCCCCCCGGGTCCTATGGCTACACCTTC.

V usage is TRBV28 and J usage is TRBJ2-7, with D possibly matching TRBD1 (6 bases). The CDR3 contains 14 residues. Germline assignment: CDR1 MDHEN and CDR2 SYDVKM. The V gene lost 7 bases and the J gene lost 1 base, with 14 bases spanning the gap. The CDR3 DNA reads as TGTGCCAGCAAACCTCAGGGGTTATCCTACGAGCAGTACTTC. It yields the protein CASKPQGLSYEQYF.

This CDR3 reads CSVTGTGYNEQFF. DNA of the CDR3: TGCAGCGTTACCGGGACAGGGTACAATGAGCAGTTCTTC. The V and J genes are TRBV29-1 and TRBJ2-1, with 9 bases that match TRBD1. Germline trimming cut 5 bases from V and 4 bases from J; bases unmatched to any gene: 3. This CDR3 has 13 residues. Looked up from germline, CDR1 is SQVTM and CDR2 is ANQGSEA.